Presented here are 2 T cell receptor beta chains from one specimen sequenced in a study of blood T cell repertoires in COVID-19 (dated by TCRdb to the early 2020s). The protocol used for the library was the immunoSEQ multiplex PCR assay. TCRdb took this table from immuneACCESS and kept in-frame rearrangements with V and J called. Such tables lack part of the clones; where checked against another copy, unresolved V genes explain under half of the gap, and the rest is unexplained. The sample table records fewer than 250,000 clones; around nine tenths of these occur just once. The ten largest clones represent around 7% of the sample. Input material: PBMCs or T cells enriched from blood (not recorded which). The receptors originated from a man under 40 in a cohort exposed to, infected with or recovered from COVID-19 (not recorded which).

This clone was seen a single time. The chain joins TRBV5-5 to TRBJ2-1, with TRBD2 matching 9 bases. Germline assignment: CDR1 SGHKS and CDR2 YYEKEE (reference sequence). Trimming cost V 5 bases and J 6 bases; bases outside gene matches: 9. The CDR3 has 15 amino acids. The CDR3 sequence is CASREPGLASNEQFF. DNA for the CDR3: TGTGCCAGCAGGGAACCGGGACTAGCATCCAATGAGCAGTTCTTC.

The rearrangement links TRBV19 to TRBJ2-4, with TRBD1 matching over 9 bases. Germline V lookup: CDR1 LNHDA, CDR2 SQIVND (reference sequence). CDR3 length: 15 residues. Trimming at V came to 5 bases and at J to 8 bases, leaving 10 bases not matched to a gene. The CDR3 DNA is TGTGCCAGTAGTTTGGGGACAGGGCGTTTAGACATTCAGTACTTC. This gives the protein CASSLGTGRLDIQYF. The full variable domain, its missing parts supplied by reference TRBV19 and TRBJ2-4, is DGGITQSPKYLFRKEGQNVTLSCEQNLNHDAMYWYRQDPGQGLRLIYYSQIVNDFQKGDIAEGYSVSREKKESFPLTVTSAQKNPTAFYLCASSLGTGRLDIQYFGAGTRLSVL.